This paragraph reports one T cell receptor (beta chain). The protocol was immunoSEQ multiplex PCR, while the TCRdb copy is restricted to in-frame clones and leaves out a portion. The repertoire holds approximately 98,000 clones, with about four fifths as singletons. Autoimmune disease history or systemic immunosuppression meant exclusion. This record comes from a study of OX40 agonist ivuxolimab in advanced cancers. About the study: Of mixed ages from about 23 to 79 and averaging approximately 60 years, the group was roughly 85% male.

Trimming pared 5 bases from V and 6 bases from J, leaving 19 bases between. Germline V lookup: CDR1 SEHNR, CDR2 FQNEAQ (reference sequence). There are 15 residues in the CDR3. The chain uses TRBV7-9 and TRBJ1-2; tentative D call: TRBD1 (5 bases). The clonotype comes from an adult with an advanced solid tumor such as melanoma, head and neck, liver or kidney cancer. The starting material was CD4+ or CD8+ T cells sorted from blood, obtained in a trial of the OX40 agonist ivuxolimab. The CDR3 reads CASSPRPRGDDGYTF. The CDR3, as DNA: TGTGCCAGCAGCCCTCGGCCCCGGGGGGATGATGGCTACACCTTC. The variable domain in full, completed from reference TRBV7-9 and TRBJ1-2, reads DTGVSQNPRHKITKRGQNVTFRCDPISEHNRLYWYRQTLGQGPEFLTYFQNEAQLEKSRLLSDRFSAERPKGSFSTLEIQRTEQGDSAMYLCASSPRPRGDDGYTFGSGTRLTVV.